This T cell receptor beta chain came from a study of blood T cell repertoires in COVID-19. On the study more broadly: Both acute and convalescent COVID-19 samples were obtained from the United States, Italy and Spain. T cells, B-cell-depleted T cells, or PBMCs supplied cDNA or gDNA.

Methods used by the authors: Using reference gene primer amplification, nucleated cell counts were estimated. TCRdb's table, derived via immunoSEQ multiplex PCR, lists solely in-frame clones and lacks some. The D gene and trimming were derived from the DNA, and the V and J assignments and clone size from that table. There are 80,000 to 100,000 clones in the sample; about 89% occur only once, and about 20% lies in the top ten. The origin of this receptor is a human donor in a cohort sampled during active COVID-19. Input material: peripheral blood.

CDR3 protein: CASSLRTSGIFFVSYNEQFF. The CDR3 DNA follows: TGTGCCAGCAGCCTACGGACTAGCGGGATCTTCTTCGTCTCCTACAATGAGCAGTTCTTC. The chain has TRBV4-2 and TRBJ2-1; 12 nucleotides line up with TRBD2. Germline CDR1 reads LGHNA; CDR2 reads YNFKEQ. There are 20 residues in the CDR3. With V trimmed by 4 bases and J by 0 bases, 13 bases remained unmatched.